Listed below are T cell receptor beta chains from one sample, sequenced in a study of tumor-infiltrating lymphocytes in primary liver carcinoma. TCRdb independently ran MiXCR on the multiplex PCR reads; one entry per CDR3 protein. The sample has about 37,000 distinct CDR3 sequences; roughly 77% are singletons. Material: tumor-adjacent normal liver tissue. The receptors come from a man in his forties with primary liver carcinoma and hepatitis B virus infection. Each CDR3 is given with its conserved first and last residue. D genes are given only for firm matches. Some rows have no size entry. The others give once, few or many, or a class for an expanded clone.

v_gene	j_gene	d_gene	abundance	CDR3aa	CDR3nt
TRBV6-2/TRBV6-3	TRBJ2-5	TRBD2	.	CASSPPTSGSAAQYF	TGTGCCAGCAGTCCCCCGACTAGCGGGAGTGCGGCCCAGTACTTC
TRBV7-9	TRBJ1-4	.	many	CASSPTSLGEKLFF	TGTGCCAGCAGCCCTACCTCACTGGGGGAAAAACTGTTTTTT
TRBV5-4	TRBJ2-5	.	.	CVSSLGGVEETQYF	TGTGTCAGCAGTTTGGGGGGCGTGGAAGAGACCCAGTACTTC
TRBV12-3/TRBV12-4	TRBJ2-3	.	.	CASSSHWTVGDTQYF	TGTGCGAGCAGTTCCCACTGGACTGTTGGGGATACGCAGTATTTT
TRBV6-2/TRBV6-3	TRBJ1-1	.	.	CASSYSSYRVGTEAFF	TGTGCCAGCAGTTACTCATCTTACAGAGTTGGGACTGAAGCTTTCTTT
TRBV11-2	TRBJ2-5	.	.	CASSIRPAGDSSETQYF	TGTGCAAGCAGCATAAGACCAGCGGGTGACTCGAGCGAGACCCAGTACTTC
TRBV12-3/TRBV12-4	TRBJ2-1	.	.	CASSLREGRSYNEQSF	TGTGCCAGCAGTCTGAGGGAAGGGCGCTCCTACAATGAGCAGTCCTTC
TRBV6-6	TRBJ1-2	TRBD1	.	CASSPQTGLGYTF	TGTGCTAGCAGTCCACAGACAGGGCTCGGCTACACCTTC
TRBV9	TRBJ2-1	TRBD2	many	CASSVPLAGVNEQFF	TGTGCCAGCAGCGTCCCACTAGCGGGAGTCAATGAGCAGTTCTTC
TRBV11-2	TRBJ2-5	.	.	CASSLESGMSKETQYF	TGTGCAAGTAGCTTAGAGTCCGGGATGTCGAAGGAGACCCAGTACTTC
TRBV7-9	TRBJ2-1	.	.	CASSPRDSGYNEQFF	TGTGCCAGCAGCCCGCGGGACAGTGGTTACAATGAGCAGTTCTTC
TRBV6-1	TRBJ2-5	.	.	CASSEREQETSYF	TGTGCCAGCAGTGAAAGAGAACAAGAGACCTCGTACTTC
TRBV11-1	TRBJ2-1	.	.	CASRPRVADSYNEQFF	TGTGCCAGCAGACCCCGGGTGGCGGACTCTTACAATGAGCAGTTCTTT